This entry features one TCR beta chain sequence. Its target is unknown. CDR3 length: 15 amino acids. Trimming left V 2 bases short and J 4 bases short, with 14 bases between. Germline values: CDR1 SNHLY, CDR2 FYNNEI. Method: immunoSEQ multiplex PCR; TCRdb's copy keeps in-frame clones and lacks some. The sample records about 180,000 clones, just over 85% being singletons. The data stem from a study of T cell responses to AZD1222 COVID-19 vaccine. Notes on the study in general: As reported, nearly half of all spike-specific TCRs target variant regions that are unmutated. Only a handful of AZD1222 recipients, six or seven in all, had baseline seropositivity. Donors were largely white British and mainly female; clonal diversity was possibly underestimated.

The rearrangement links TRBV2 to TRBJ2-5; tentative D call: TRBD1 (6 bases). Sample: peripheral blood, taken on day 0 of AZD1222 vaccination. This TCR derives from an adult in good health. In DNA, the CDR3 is TGTGCCAGCAGTGAACAGGGGAATTTGGGAGAGACCCAGTACTTC. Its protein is CASSEQGNLGETQYF.